The 5 T cell receptor beta chains below were found in one sample sequenced in a study of blood T cell repertoires in COVID-19. Method: immunoSEQ multiplex PCR; TCRdb's copy keeps in-frame clones and lacks some. The data contain fewer than 350,000 clones, approximately 83% of them singletons. The specimen was PBMCs or T cells enriched from blood (not recorded which). The receptors shown here come from a young man who had recovered from COVID-19.

The chain carries TRBV12-3 or TRBV12-4 and TRBJ2-1; D might be TRBD1 (6 bases). The V end lost 4 bases, the J end lost 7 bases, and 8 bases lay between the germline ends. CDR3 length: 12 amino acids. CDR3 amino acids: CASSYTGNEQFF. Here the CDR3 DNA reads TGTGCCAGCAGTTATACAGGGAATGAGCAGTTCTTC.

This chain connects TRBV12-3 or TRBV12-4 to TRBJ2-3; weak D call: TRBD2 (6 bases). The V end lost 10 bases, the J end lost 11 bases, and 19 bases lay between the germline ends. This CDR3 region has 12 residues. The DNA for the CDR3 is TGTGCCACCACCAAGGGAGCGGGTGGGCAGTATTTT. Protein product: CATTKGAGGQYF.

The genes are TRBV7-6 and TRBJ2-5, with a tentative D call TRBD2 (5 bases). The CDR3 has 14 amino acids. The V gene's germline CDR1 is SGHVS and CDR2 FNYEAQ. Deletions cut 5 bases from V and 5 bases from J, with 15 bases between. This CDR3 reads CASSQSEGGETQYF. The DNA for the CDR3 is TGTGCCAGCAGCCAGAGTGAGGGCGGTGAGACCCAGTACTTC.

This rearrangement joins TRBV6-5 to TRBJ2-3; 8 bases line up with TRBD2. The CDR3 extends over 15 amino acids. V was pared by 10 bases and J by 5 bases, with 14 bases of the junction left unmatched. Germline loops: CDR1 MNHEY, CDR2 SVGAGI. In DNA, the CDR3 is TGTGCCACCTCGGACGGCGGGGGGAGGGTAGATACGCAGTATTTT. Protein: CATSDGGGRVDTQYF.

The chain links TRBV19 to TRBJ1-1; unclear D gene. V gave up 1 base and J gave up 1 base, with 7 bases separating them. The CDR3 consists of 14 residues. The germline V gene has CDR1 LNHDA and CDR2 SQIVND (reference sequence). The CDR3 sequence: CASSIARANTEAFF. The CDR3 region has the DNA TGTGCCAGTAGTATAGCTAGAGCGAACACTGAAGCTTTCTTT.